This is a list of T cell receptor beta chains from one sample in a study of T cell repertoires in cytomegalovirus infection. The antigens for these receptors are not known. TCRdb ran MiXCR on the reads and lists one entry per CDR3 protein. The table shows tens of thousands of distinct CDR3 sequences, with 20% occurring only once. Sequenced sample: PBMCs, sequenced either directly or after in vitro stimulation (not recorded which). These TCRs come from a human donor in good health (CMV status not recorded). Some clones in this sample may be carry-over from other donors' samples. CDR3s include the opening cysteine and the closing phenylalanine or tryptophan. A D gene is named only where the DNA matches it firmly. Clone sizes are given selectively: once, few, many, or a class where the clone is expanded.

size: .
D: .
V: TRBV7-9
J: TRBJ2-1
CDR3: CASSPTPGGGQPDNEQFF
DNA: TGTGCCAGCAGCCCGACCCCAGGGGGGGGCCAACCTGACAATGAGCAGTTCTTC

size: .
D: .
V: TRBV20-1
J: TRBJ2-7
CDR3: CSAGGLFSYEQYF
DNA: TGCAGTGCAGGGGGTCTATTCTCCTACGAGCAGTACTTC

size: .
D: .
V: TRBV4-1
J: TRBJ1-5
CDR3: CASSQLAGGSNQPQHF
DNA: TGCGCCAGCAGCCAATTGGCGGGGGGGAGCAATCAGCCCCAGCATTTT

size: few
D: TRBD1
V: TRBV7-8
J: TRBJ2-7
CDR3: CASSKRDSSYEQYF
DNA: TGTGCCAGCAGCAAAAGGGACAGCTCCTACGAGCAGTACTTC

size: few
D: TRBD2
V: TRBV7-2
J: TRBJ2-1
CDR3: CASSFAGGKGNEQFF
DNA: TGTGCCAGCAGCTTTGCGGGGGGGAAGGGGAATGAGCAGTTCTTC

size: .
D: TRBD2
V: TRBV4-1
J: TRBJ2-3
CDR3: CASSRIAGADTQYF
DNA: TGCGCCAGCAGCCGTATCGCGGGAGCAGATACGCAGTATTTT

size: .
D: TRBD2
V: TRBV5-1
J: TRBJ2-7
CDR3: CASSLVWGGSGFEQYF
DNA: TGCGCCAGCAGCTTGGTTTGGGGGGGTAGCGGCTTCGAGCAGTACTTC

size: few
D: .
V: TRBV19
J: TRBJ2-7
CDR3: CASQNVGDQGYEQYF
DNA: TGTGCCAGTCAAAACGTCGGGGATCAGGGCTACGAGCAGTACTTC

size: many
D: .
V: TRBV12-3/TRBV12-4
J: TRBJ2-7
CDR3: CASSFSPDYEQYF
DNA: TGTGCCAGCAGTTTCTCGCCTGACTACGAGCAGTACTTC

size: .
D: .
V: TRBV3-1
J: TRBJ2-1
CDR3: CASSSYRVYNEQFF
DNA: TGTGCCAGCAGCTCATACAGGGTTTACAATGAGCAGTTCTTC

size: many
D: TRBD2
V: TRBV5-6
J: TRBJ2-3
CDR3: CASSPMTSGRALADTQYF
DNA: TGTGCCAGCAGCCCTATGACTAGCGGGAGGGCCTTGGCAGATACGCAGTATTTT

size: many
D: .
V: TRBV5-6
J: TRBJ2-5
CDR3: CASSSPLSGETQYF
DNA: TGTGCCAGCAGCTCCCCCCTCTCAGGAGAGACCCAGTACTTC

size: many
D: .
V: TRBV7-2
J: TRBJ1-1
CDR3: CASSLAGWDTEAFF
DNA: TGTGCCAGCAGCTTAGCAGGGTGGGACACTGAAGCTTTCTTT

size: .
D: .
V: TRBV30
J: TRBJ2-7
CDR3: CAWSLLSYEQYF
DNA: TGTGCCTGGAGTTTACTCTCCTACGAGCAGTACTTC

size: many
D: .
V: TRBV9
J: TRBJ2-1
CDR3: CASSLSPVGHNEQFF
DNA: TGTGCCAGCAGCCTTTCCCCCGTCGGGCACAATGAGCAGTTCTTC

size: many
D: TRBD1
V: TRBV7-2
J: TRBJ1-3
CDR3: CASSSPYRGRGNTIYF
DNA: TGTGCCAGCAGCTCCCCCTACAGGGGTCGGGGAAACACCATATATTTT

size: few
D: .
V: TRBV5-1
J: TRBJ2-7
CDR3: CASSLAEGAGWAYEQYF
DNA: TGCGCCAGCAGCTTGGCCGAAGGGGCAGGTTGGGCTTACGAGCAGTACTTC